These T cell receptor beta chains were read from a single sample in a study of cytomegalovirus exposure and HLA in healthy donors. Sequenced by immunoSEQ multiplex PCR; TCRdb stores in-frame clones only, minus some. The table shows about 130,000 clones, with approximately 85% occurring only once. The specimen was PBMCs. The source is a boy aged 10-17 years in good health and CMV-seronegative. Each CDR3 is given with its conserved first and last residue. D genes are given only for firm matches. Size is stated for part of the rows, as once, few or many counts, or as a class when the clone is expanded.

v_call	d_call	j_call	clone_size	cdr3_nt	cdr3_aa
TRBV30	NA	TRBJ2-2	NA	TGTGCCTGGAGTGTACAAAGGCTCAGGCCAAAGAACACCGGGGAGCTGTTTTTT	CAWSVQRLRPKNTGELFF
TRBV5-1	NA	TRBJ1-1	NA	TGCGCCAGCAGCTTTAGGCCCACCGGACAGAACACTGAAGCTTTCTTT	CASSFRPTGQNTEAFF
TRBV4-3	TRBD1	TRBJ2-1	NA	TGCGCCAGCAGCCAAGGAAGAGGGACAGGGTATTCACACGGTGAGCAGTTCTTC	CASSQGRGTGYSHGEQFF
TRBV9	TRBD2	TRBJ2-2	NA	TGTGCCAGCAGCGGGATACTAGCGGGAGGGCCGGGAACCGGGGAGCTGTTTTTT	CASSGILAGGPGTGELFF
TRBV25-1	NA	TRBJ1-4	NA	TGTGCCAGCCGCAGACAGTCCATGGATGGAAAACTGTTTTTT	CASRRQSMDGKLFF
TRBV29-1	NA	TRBJ1-1	NA	TGCAGCGCATCTATGAACACTGAAGCTTTCTTT	CSASMNTEAFF
TRBV9	TRBD2	TRBJ2-5	NA	TGTGCCAGCAGCGTCGGGACTAGCGGTAAAGAGACCCAGTACTTC	CASSVGTSGKETQYF
TRBV7-6	TRBD1	TRBJ1-6	NA	TGTGCCAGCAGCTTGGGGCCGACAGGGAGGAATTCACCCCTCCACTTT	CASSLGPTGRNSPLHF
TRBV19	TRBD1	TRBJ1-5	NA	TGTGCCAGTAGTACGGGGACAGGGGGAATCATTAGCAATCAGCCCCAGCATTTT	CASSTGTGGIISNQPQHF
TRBV6-5	TRBD1	TRBJ2-3	few	TGTGCCAGCAGTTACTTAGGGACAGCCACAGATACGCAGTATTTT	CASSYLGTATDTQYF
TRBV18	TRBD1	TRBJ2-5	NA	TGTGCCAGCCGTGGGACAGGGTACCAAGAGACCCAGTACTTC	CASRGTGYQETQYF
TRBV19	NA	TRBJ2-1	NA	TGTGCCAGTAGAGTATACGGGAGCTCCTACAATGAGCAGTTCTTC	CASRVYGSSYNEQFF
TRBV4-1	TRBD2	TRBJ2-3	NA	TGCGCCAGCAGCCCTTCCTCGGGGGGGGCCCGGGCTACGCAGTATTTT	CASSPSSGGARATQYF
TRBV4-1	TRBD2	TRBJ2-2	NA	TGCGCCAGCAGCCAGATTCCCCGGGAGGTCACCGGGGAGCTGTTTTTT	CASSQIPREVTGELFF
TRBV19	NA	TRBJ2-1	NA	TGTGCCAGTAGTTTCCAGTACAATGAGCAGTTCTTC	CASSFQYNEQFF
TRBV9	NA	TRBJ2-1	once	TGTGCCAGCAGCGTTACCGGGACTCACAATGAGCAGTTCTTC	CASSVTGTHNEQFF
TRBV15	TRBD1	TRBJ2-3	NA	TGTGCCACAGCCGGGACAGGGGGGACAGATACGCAGTATTTT	CATAGTGGTDTQYF
TRBV6-4	NA	TRBJ2-7	NA	TGTGCCAGCAGTAAAGGACAGACCTACGAGCAGTACTTC	CASSKGQTYEQYF
TRBV19	NA	TRBJ2-7	NA	TGTGCCAGTAGCCTCCGGGGAGTACTGGGGTACGAGCAGTACTTC	CASSLRGVLGYEQYF
TRBV4-1	TRBD1	TRBJ2-5	NA	TGCGCCAGCAGCCAAGGGGACAGAGTTCAAGAGACCCAGTACTTC	CASSQGDRVQETQYF
TRBV19	NA	TRBJ2-7	NA	TGTGCCAGTAGTATCGCACGCCGGTCTGGTTACGAGCAGTACTTC	CASSIARRSGYEQYF
TRBV9	TRBD1	TRBJ1-2	NA	TGTGCCAGCAGCTCCGACAGGGACTACTATGGCTACACCTTC	CASSSDRDYYGYTF
TRBV4-1	TRBD1	TRBJ2-7	once	TGCGCCAGCAGCCAACTGGGACAGGGGGCTGGCGAGCAGTACTTC	CASSQLGQGAGEQYF
TRBV5-5	NA	TRBJ2-7	NA	TGTGCCAGCAGCTGGAGGGAGATAGGCCCCTACGAGCAGTACTTC	CASSWREIGPYEQYF
TRBV7-7	TRBD2	TRBJ2-7	NA	TGTGCCAGCAGCTCCGGGACTAGCGGGGGAGAGCAGTACTTC	CASSSGTSGGEQYF
TRBV6-1	TRBD1	TRBJ1-5	NA	TGTGCCAGCCTTGGGGACAGCCGTAATCAGCCCCAGCATTTT	CASLGDSRNQPQHF
TRBV25-1	NA	TRBJ1-1	NA	TGTGCCAGCAGTGACCCAGGGACTGAAGCTTTCTTT	CASSDPGTEAFF
TRBV7-9	TRBD2	TRBJ2-1	NA	TGTGCCAGCAGCTTAGCGGGACTAGCGAGCCTGTTCTTC	CASSLAGLASLFF
TRBV6-5	TRBD1	TRBJ1-2	NA	TGTGCCAGCAGCCCTCTCAGGGGGCCCGGTGGCTACACCTTC	CASSPLRGPGGYTF
TRBV19	TRBD1	TRBJ1-1	few	TGTGCCAGTAGTATGAGCCCGGGACAGATCACTGAAGCTTTCTTT	CASSMSPGQITEAFF
TRBV5-1	NA	TRBJ2-1	NA	TGCGCCAGCAGCTTGGTTGTAGTTTTTGGCACGGGACTGGGTAATGAGCAGTTCTTC	CASSLVVVFGTGLGNEQFF
TRBV7-2	TRBD1	TRBJ1-1	NA	TGTGCCAGCAGCTACGGACAGGTGGGAGCTGAAGCTTTCTTT	CASSYGQVGAEAFF
TRBV4-3	TRBD2	TRBJ2-3	NA	TGCGCCAGCAGCCGACGCGGGAGGGCAGCAGATACGCAGTATTTT	CASSRRGRAADTQYF
TRBV18	NA	TRBJ2-5	NA	TGTGCCAGCTCCATACAGTTCCAAGAGACCCAGTACTTC	CASSIQFQETQYF
TRBV27	NA	TRBJ1-2	NA	TGTGCCAGCAGGCCGGTGGGGGGAGGGGATGGCTACACCTTC	CASRPVGGGDGYTF
TRBV15	NA	TRBJ2-7	NA	TGTGCCACCAGCAGAGATGCAGGGACTCCCCTCTACGAGCAGTACTTC	CATSRDAGTPLYEQYF
TRBV5-1	NA	TRBJ2-3	NA	TGCGCCAGCAGCGGAGGGACAGCGAGTGGGGATACGCAGTATTTT	CASSGGTASGDTQYF
TRBV7-2	TRBD1	TRBJ2-7	NA	TGTGCCAGCAGCTTAGGGGGACAGGGATCCGAGCAGTACTTC	CASSLGGQGSEQYF
TRBV4-3	TRBD1	TRBJ1-1	NA	TGCGCCAGCAGCGAACGGGACAGGAACACTGAAGCTTTCTTT	CASSERDRNTEAFF
TRBV19	TRBD1	TRBJ2-7	NA	TGTGCCAGTAGTAGGGACAGGGAGCTTTCCTACGAGCAGTACTTC	CASSRDRELSYEQYF
TRBV13	NA	TRBJ2-1	NA	TGTGCCAGCAGCTTAGTCGGGAATCACAATGAGCAGTTCTTC	CASSLVGNHNEQFF
TRBV6-1	NA	TRBJ1-6	NA	TGTGCCAGCAGTGAAGCAGGGAGGGATTCACCCCTCCACTTT	CASSEAGRDSPLHF
TRBV7-9	NA	TRBJ2-1	NA	TGTGCCAGCAGCTTAGCGGGGGCGTACAATGAGCAGTTCTTC	CASSLAGAYNEQFF
TRBV6-4	NA	TRBJ2-2	NA	TGTGCCAGCAGTGCGAGCCCGGAGACCGGGGAGCTGTTTTTT	CASSASPETGELFF
TRBV7-9	NA	TRBJ2-7	NA	TGTGCCAGCAGCCATGGGCAGGCGACCTACGAGCAGTACTTC	CASSHGQATYEQYF
TRBV5-4	TRBD1	TRBJ2-7	NA	TGTGCCAGCAGCTTGCGGGACAGGGTGGGCGAGCAGTACTTC	CASSLRDRVGEQYF
TRBV7-9	TRBD2	TRBJ2-1	NA	TGTGCCAGCAGCTCTACTAGCGGGGGAATTAATGAGCAGTTCTTC	CASSSTSGGINEQFF
TRBV7-8	TRBD2	TRBJ2-3	NA	TGTGCCAGCAGCTTAGATCTGAGCGGGGGGCGTGGGGCAGATACGCAGTATTTT	CASSLDLSGGRGADTQYF
TRBV18	TRBD1	TRBJ1-1	few	TGTGCCAGCTCACCCAAGGGACAGGTACATTCTGAAGCTTTCTTT	CASSPKGQVHSEAFF
TRBV21-1	NA	TRBJ1-1	NA	NA	CASSKFWAPGTEAFF
TRBV2	TRBD1	TRBJ1-6	NA	TGTGCCAGCAGTGAAAAACGTGCAGGGGGCTATAATTCACCCCTCCACTTT	CASSEKRAGGYNSPLHF
TRBV5-1	TRBD2	TRBJ2-2	NA	TGCGCCAGCAGCATTCTGGCGGGAGAGAAGACCGGGGAGCTGTTTTTT	CASSILAGEKTGELFF
TRBV7-6	NA	TRBJ1-2	NA	TGTGCCAGCAGCCCTGTAGGAGATAAAAAATACTATGGCTACCCCTTC	CASSPVGDKKYYGYPF
TRBV6-1	NA	TRBJ2-1	NA	TGTGCCAGCAGTAGGGCCGGGACAACTTACAATGAGCAGTTCTTC	CASSRAGTTYNEQFF
TRBV6-4	NA	TRBJ2-1	once	TGTGCCAGCAGCCTAGAGGAGACTAGTATCAATGAGCAGTTCTTC	CASSLEETSINEQFF
TRBV18	NA	TRBJ1-2	NA	TGTGCCAGCTCACCACTAGGGAGCTATGGCTACACCTTC	CASSPLGSYGYTF
TRBV9	TRBD1	TRBJ2-7	NA	TGTGCCAGCAGCCCGGGACAGAGTCTCCGCGAGCAGTACTTC	CASSPGQSLREQYF
TRBV4-3	NA	TRBJ2-5	NA	TGCGCCAGCAGCCAAGAACTAAGTCTCGAAGAGACCCAGTACTTC	CASSQELSLEETQYF
TRBV6-4	TRBD1	TRBJ1-1	NA	TGTGCCAGCAGATTAACTCAGGGGGCCGAAGCTTTCTTT	CASRLTQGAEAFF